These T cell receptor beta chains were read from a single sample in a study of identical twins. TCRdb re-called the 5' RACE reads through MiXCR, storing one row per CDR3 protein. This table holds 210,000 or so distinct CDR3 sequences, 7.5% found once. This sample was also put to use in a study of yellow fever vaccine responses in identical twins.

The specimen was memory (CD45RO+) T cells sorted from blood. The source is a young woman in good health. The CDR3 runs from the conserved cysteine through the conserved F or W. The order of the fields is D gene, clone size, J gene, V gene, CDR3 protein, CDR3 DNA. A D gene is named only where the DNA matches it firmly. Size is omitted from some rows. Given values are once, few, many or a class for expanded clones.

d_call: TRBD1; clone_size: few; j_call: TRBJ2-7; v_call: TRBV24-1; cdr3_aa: CATMDRVGEQYF; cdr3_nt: TGTGCCACCATGGACAGGGTCGGCGAGCAGTACTTC
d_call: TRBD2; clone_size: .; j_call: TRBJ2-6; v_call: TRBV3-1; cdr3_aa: CASTHGGGGPNVLTF; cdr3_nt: TGTGCCAGCACCCATGGGGGCGGGGGGCCCAACGTCCTGACTTTC
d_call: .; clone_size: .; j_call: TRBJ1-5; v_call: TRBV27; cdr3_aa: CASSLSGETQHF; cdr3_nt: TGTGCCAGCAGTTTATCAGGGGAGACCCAGCATTTT
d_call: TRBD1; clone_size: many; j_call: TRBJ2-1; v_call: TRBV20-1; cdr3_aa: CSARDLAGGMSSYNEQFF; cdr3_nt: TGCAGTGCTAGAGATCTTGCAGGGGGCATGAGCTCCTACAATGAGCAGTTCTTC
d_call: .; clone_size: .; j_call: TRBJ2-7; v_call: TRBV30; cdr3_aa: CAWMRRYEQYF; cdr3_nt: TGTGCCTGGATGCGGCGTTACGAGCAGTACTTC
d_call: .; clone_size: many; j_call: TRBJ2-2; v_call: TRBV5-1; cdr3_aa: CASSLWASWELFF; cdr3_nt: TGCGCCAGCAGCTTGTGGGCCAGCTGGGAGCTGTTTTTT
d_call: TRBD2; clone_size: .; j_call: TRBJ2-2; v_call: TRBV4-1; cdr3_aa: CASSPTLAGGPGELFF; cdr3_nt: TGCGCCAGCAGCCCCACTCTAGCGGGGGGGCCCGGGGAGCTGTTTTTT
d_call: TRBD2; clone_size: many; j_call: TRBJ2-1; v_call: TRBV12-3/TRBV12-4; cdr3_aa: CASSTYGTSGSKNEQFF; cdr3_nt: TGTGCCAGCAGTACATACGGGACTAGCGGGAGTAAGAATGAGCAGTTCTTC
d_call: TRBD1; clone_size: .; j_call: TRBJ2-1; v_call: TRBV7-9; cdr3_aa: CASSLVFGTGGNEQFF; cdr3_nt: TGTGCCAGCAGCTTAGTATTCGGGACAGGGGGCAATGAGCAGTTCTTC
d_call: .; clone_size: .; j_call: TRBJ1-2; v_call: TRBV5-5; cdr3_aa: CASSPGQRGNYGYTF; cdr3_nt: TGTGCCAGCAGCCCGGGGCAACGAGGGAACTATGGCTACACCTTC
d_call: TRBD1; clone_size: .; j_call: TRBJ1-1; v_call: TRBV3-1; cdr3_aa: CASSPRQGRAEAFF; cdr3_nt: TGTGCCAGCAGCCCCCGACAGGGCCGGGCTGAAGCTTTCTTT
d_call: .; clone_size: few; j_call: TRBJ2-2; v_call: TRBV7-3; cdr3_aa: CASSATPNTGELFF; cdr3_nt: TGTGCCAGTTCCGCGACCCCGAACACCGGGGAGCTGTTTTTT
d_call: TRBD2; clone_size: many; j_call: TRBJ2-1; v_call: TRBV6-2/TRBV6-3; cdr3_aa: CASSYSATSGGGMSSYNEQFF; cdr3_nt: TGTGCCAGCAGTTACTCTGCGACTAGCGGGGGGGGTATGAGCTCCTACAATGAGCAGTTCTTC
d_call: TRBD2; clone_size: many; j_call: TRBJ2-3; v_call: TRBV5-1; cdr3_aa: CASSLGDYNTDTQYF; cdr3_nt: TGCGCCAGCAGCTTAGGGGACTACAACACAGATACGCAGTATTTT
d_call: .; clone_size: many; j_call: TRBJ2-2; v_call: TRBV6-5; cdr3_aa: CATGWSGKRAGELFF; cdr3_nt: TGTGCCACCGGTTGGAGCGGTAAAAGGGCCGGGGAGCTGTTTTTT
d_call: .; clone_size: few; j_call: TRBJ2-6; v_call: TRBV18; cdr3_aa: CASSPVGPGAGANVLTF; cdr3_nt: TGTGCCAGCTCACCAGTTGGGCCAGGGGCCGGGGCCAACGTCCTGACTTTC
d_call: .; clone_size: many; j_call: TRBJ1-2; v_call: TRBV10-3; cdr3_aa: CAIRAGPRLDYGYTF; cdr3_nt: TGTGCCATCAGGGCGGGCCCCCGGCTAGACTATGGCTACACCTTC
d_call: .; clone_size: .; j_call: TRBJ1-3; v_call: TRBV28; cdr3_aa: CASSLPGRTSGNTIYF; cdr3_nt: TGTGCCAGCAGTTTACCTGGGCGCACCTCTGGAAACACCATATATTTT